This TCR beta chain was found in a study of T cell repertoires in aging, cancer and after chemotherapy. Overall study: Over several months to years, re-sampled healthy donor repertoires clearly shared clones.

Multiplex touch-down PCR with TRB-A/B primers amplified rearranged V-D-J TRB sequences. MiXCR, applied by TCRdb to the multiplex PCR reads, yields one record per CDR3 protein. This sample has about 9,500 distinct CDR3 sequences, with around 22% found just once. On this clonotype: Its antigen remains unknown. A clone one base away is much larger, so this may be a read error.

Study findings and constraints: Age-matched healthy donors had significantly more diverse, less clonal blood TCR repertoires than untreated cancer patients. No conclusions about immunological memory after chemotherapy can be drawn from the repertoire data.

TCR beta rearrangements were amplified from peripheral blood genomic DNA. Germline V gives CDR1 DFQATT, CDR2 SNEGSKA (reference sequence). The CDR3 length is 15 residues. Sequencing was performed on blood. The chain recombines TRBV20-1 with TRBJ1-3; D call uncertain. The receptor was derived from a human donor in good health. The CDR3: CCARGPSRSGNTIYF. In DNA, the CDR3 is TGCTGTGCAAGAGGTCCCAGCCGCTCTGGAAACACCATATATTTT.